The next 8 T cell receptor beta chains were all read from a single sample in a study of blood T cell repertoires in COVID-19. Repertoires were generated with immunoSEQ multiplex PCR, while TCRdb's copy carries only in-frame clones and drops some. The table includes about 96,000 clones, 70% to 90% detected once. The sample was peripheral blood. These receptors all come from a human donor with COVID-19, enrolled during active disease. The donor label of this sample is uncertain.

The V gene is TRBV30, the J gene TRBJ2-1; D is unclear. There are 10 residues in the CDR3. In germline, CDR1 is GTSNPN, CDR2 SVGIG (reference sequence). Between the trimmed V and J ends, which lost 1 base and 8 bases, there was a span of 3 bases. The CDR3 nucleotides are TGTGCCTGGAGTGAGCATGAGCAGTTCTTC. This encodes CAWSEHEQFF.

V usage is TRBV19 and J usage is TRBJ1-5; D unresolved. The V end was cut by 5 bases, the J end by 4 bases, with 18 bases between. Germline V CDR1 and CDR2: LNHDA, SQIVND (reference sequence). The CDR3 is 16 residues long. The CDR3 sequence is CASSDYTVWGNQPQHF. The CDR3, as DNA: TGTGCCAGTAGTGACTACACGGTATGGGGAAATCAGCCCCAGCATTTT.

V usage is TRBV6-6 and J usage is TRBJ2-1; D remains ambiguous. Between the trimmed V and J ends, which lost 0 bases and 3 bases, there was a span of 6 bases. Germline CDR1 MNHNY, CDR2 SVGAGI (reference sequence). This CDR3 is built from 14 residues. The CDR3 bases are TGTGCCAGCAGTTACTCGCGCGTCTACAATGAGCAGTTCTTC. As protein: CASSYSRVYNEQFF.

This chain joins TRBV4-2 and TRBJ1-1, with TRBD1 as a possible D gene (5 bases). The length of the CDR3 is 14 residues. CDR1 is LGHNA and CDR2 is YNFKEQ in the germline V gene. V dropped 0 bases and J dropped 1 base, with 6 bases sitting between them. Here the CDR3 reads CASSQDRGNTEAFF. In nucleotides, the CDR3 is TGTGCCAGCAGCCAAGATAGGGGGAACACTGAAGCTTTCTTT.

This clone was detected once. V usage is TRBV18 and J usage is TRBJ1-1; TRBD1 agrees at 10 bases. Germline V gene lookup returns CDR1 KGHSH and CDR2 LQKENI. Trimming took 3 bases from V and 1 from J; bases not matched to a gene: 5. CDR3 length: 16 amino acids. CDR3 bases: TGTGCCAGCTCACCCCAGACAGGGGGCGCGAACACTGAAGCTTTCTTT. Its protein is CASSPQTGGANTEAFF.

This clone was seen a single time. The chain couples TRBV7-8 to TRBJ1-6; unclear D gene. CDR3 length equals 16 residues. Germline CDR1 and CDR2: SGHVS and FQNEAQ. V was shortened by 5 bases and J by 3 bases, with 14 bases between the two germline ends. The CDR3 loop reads CASSPSREGYNSPLHF. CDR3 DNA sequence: TGTGCCAGCAGCCCCTCCCGGGAAGGCTATAATTCACCCCTCCACTTT. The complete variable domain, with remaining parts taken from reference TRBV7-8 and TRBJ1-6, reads GAGVSQSPRYKVAKRGQDVALRCDPISGHVSLFWYQQALGQGPEFLTYFQNEAQLDKSGLPSDRFFAERPEGSVSTLKIQRTQQEDSAVYLCASSPSREGYNSPLHFGNGTRLTVT.

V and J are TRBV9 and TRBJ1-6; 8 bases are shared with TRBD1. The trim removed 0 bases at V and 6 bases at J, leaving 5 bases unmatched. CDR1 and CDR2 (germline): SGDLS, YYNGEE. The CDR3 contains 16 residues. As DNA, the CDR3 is TGTGCCAGCAGCGTAGAAGCAGGGGGCACTAATTCACCCCTCCACTTT. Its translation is CASSVEAGGTNSPLHF. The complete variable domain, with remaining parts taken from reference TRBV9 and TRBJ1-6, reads DSGVTQTPKHLITATGQRVTLRCSPRSGDLSVYWYQQSLDQGLQFLIQYYNGEERAKGNILERFSAQQFPDLHSELNLSSLELGDSALYFCASSVEAGGTNSPLHFGNGTRLTVT.

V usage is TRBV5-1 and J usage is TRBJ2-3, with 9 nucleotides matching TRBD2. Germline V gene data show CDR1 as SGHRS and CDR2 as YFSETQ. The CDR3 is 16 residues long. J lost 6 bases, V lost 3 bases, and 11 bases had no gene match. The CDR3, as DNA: TGCGCCAGCAGCTGGCATTTAGCGGGAGAAGCGGATACGCAGTATTTT. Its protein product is CASSWHLAGEADTQYF.